Listed here is a single T cell receptor (beta chain). Trimming took 0 bases from V and 3 from J, leaving 9 bases between them. Germline lookup yields CDR1 LGHDT and CDR2 YNNKEL (reference sequence). The CDR3 runs 15 residues. One entry per CDR3 protein, called by TCRdb with MiXCR from the RT-PCR reads. The table includes some 960,000 distinct CDR3 sequences, about a sixth detected once. The data are from a study of patients and donors after allogeneic stem cell transplantation. V gene TRBV3-1 combines with J gene TRBJ2-1, with D possibly TRBD2 on 5 matching bases. Sequenced sample: blood, either unsorted or a sorted T cell fraction (not recorded which). This TCR was sampled from a human donor who was either an allogeneic HSCT recipient or a stem cell or donor lymphocyte infusion donor (not recorded which). It is not recorded whose cells these are; they may come from a transplant donor. CDR3: CASSQDWAGYNEQFF. In DNA form, the CDR3 reads TGTGCCAGCAGCCAAGATTGGGCGGGCTACAATGAGCAGTTCTTC.